The clone carrying this T cell receptor (beta chain) appeared many times. Its antigen is not identified. These data originate in a study of T cells after yellow fever vaccination. As for the study in general: SMART-Seq v4 Ultra Low Input served to prepare low-cell-number fractions.

The study's findings and limits: CD4 and CD8 compartments shared a small share of clonotypes, likely from convergent recombination.

Deletions cut 4 bases from V and 1 base from J, with 7 bases between. Germline values: CDR1 SQVTM, CDR2 ANQGSEA. The CDR3 runs to 12 residues. In TCRdb, the 5' RACE reads were re-called with MiXCR into one record per CDR3 protein. The sample has over 300,000 distinct CDR3 sequences, roughly 7% seen once. The V call is TRBV29-1, the J call TRBJ2-5; the D gene is possibly TRBD2 (5 bases). This clonotype was sampled from a man in his late teens or twenties who received the YFV17D yellow fever vaccine. Material: PBMCs, obtained around 45 days after the first yellow fever vaccination. The CDR3 reads CSVGRSQETQYF. The CDR3 DNA reads as TGCAGCGTTGGGAGGAGCCAAGAGACCCAGTACTTC.